A selection of T cell receptor beta chains follows, all from one sample in a study of post-analysis software for immune sequencing data. TCRdb fed the PCR reads into MiXCR, producing one record per CDR3 protein. The sample contains roughly 580,000 distinct CDR3 sequences, roughly two fifths of which appear only once. Sample: blood. These receptors were collected from a girl aged 10 to 17 with multiple sclerosis. Each CDR3 is given with its conserved first and last residue. The order of the fields is CDR3 protein, V gene.

CDR3: CSAGLGGYTF
V: TRBV20-1

CDR3: CASSLDGGNTEAFF
V: TRBV7-9

CDR3: CAISVRQIQETQYF
V: TRBV10-3

CDR3: CASSPRDMYEQYF
V: TRBV7-8

CDR3: CASSLDGTGTDAQYF
V: TRBV12-3/TRBV12-4

CDR3: CASSYSSGAGANVLTF
V: TRBV6-5

CDR3: CASTPKGQSNQPQHF
V: TRBV12-3/TRBV12-4

CDR3: CASSHPTVGYEQYF
V: TRBV3-1

CDR3: CASSPRTGTPYEQYF
V: TRBV5-1

CDR3: CASSVYAGTFYEQYF
V: TRBV13

CDR3: CASSYFEKGEQYF
V: TRBV6-5

CDR3: CSARNVGGPYEQYF
V: TRBV20-1

CDR3: CASSSVSEGYTF
V: TRBV4-1

CDR3: CASSLAAGSGYTF
V: TRBV5-5

CDR3: CASSLAGYSGANVLTF
V: TRBV12-3/TRBV12-4

CDR3: CASTYRGGDTQYF
V: TRBV12-3/TRBV12-4

CDR3: CASSLRSPGDYEQYF
V: TRBV12-3/TRBV12-4

CDR3: CASNPHGGASSYEQYF
V: TRBV28

CDR3: CASSLGIGDYGYTF
V: TRBV27

CDR3: CASSHRMKQEKLFF
V: TRBV4-1

CDR3: CSAAHNEQFF
V: TRBV29-1

CDR3: CAGSQVLVDSYNEQFF
V: TRBV4-1

CDR3: CASSPGRLNTEAFF
V: TRBV5-1

CDR3: CASTGQGSSYNEQFF
V: TRBV12-3/TRBV12-4

CDR3: CASNWRNTEAFF
V: TRBV6-6

CDR3: CASSDSSRGYGYTF
V: TRBV12-3/TRBV12-4

CDR3: CASSQLGLVNNEQFF
V: TRBV4-1

CDR3: CASSSDRKRDSPYEQYF
V: TRBV6-5

CDR3: CAISESVTGGQPQHF
V: TRBV10-3

CDR3: CASSLANALGRAEQYF
V: TRBV5-6

CDR3: CSVEGDSYTEAFF
V: TRBV29-1

CDR3: CASSYGGEETQYF
V: TRBV6-5

CDR3: CATSDPNRASYNEQFF
V: TRBV24-1

CDR3: CASSLVGTSAYTDTQYF
V: TRBV5-1

CDR3: CASSGGAYNEQFF
V: TRBV6-4

CDR3: CASSWAGAQETQYF
V: TRBV19

CDR3: CASSLAQEGEKLFF
V: TRBV5-1

CDR3: CASSLYGYTDTQYF
V: TRBV11-1

CDR3: CASSYSNPGIGYTF
V: TRBV6-5

CDR3: CASSHPTGGFYEQYF
V: TRBV6-2/TRBV6-3

CDR3: CASSLSKELFF
V: TRBV7-2

CDR3: CASSLSGTNEQYF
V: TRBV5-5

CDR3: CASSQDGETQYF
V: TRBV3-1

CDR3: CANSDGRGETQYF
V: TRBV10-1

CDR3: CASSLAAGLAGGRGEQFF
V: TRBV7-6